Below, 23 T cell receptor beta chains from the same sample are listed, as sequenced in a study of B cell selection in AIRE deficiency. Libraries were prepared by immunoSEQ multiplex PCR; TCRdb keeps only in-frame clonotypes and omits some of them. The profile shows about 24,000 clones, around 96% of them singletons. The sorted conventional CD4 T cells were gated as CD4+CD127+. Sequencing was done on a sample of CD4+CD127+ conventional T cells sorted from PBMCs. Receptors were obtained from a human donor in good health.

The CDR3: CASSLRGLNTGELFF. Written as DNA, the CDR3 is TGTGCCAGCAGCCTGAGGGGGCTGAACACCGGGGAGCTGTTTTTT. This sequence joins TRBV11-2 and TRBJ2-2; 7 nucleotides align to TRBD1. J gave up 1 base and V 5 bases, and 4 bases lay outside the gene matches. The CDR3 consists of 15 residues. Per the germline V gene, CDR1 is SGHAT and CDR2 is FQNNGV.

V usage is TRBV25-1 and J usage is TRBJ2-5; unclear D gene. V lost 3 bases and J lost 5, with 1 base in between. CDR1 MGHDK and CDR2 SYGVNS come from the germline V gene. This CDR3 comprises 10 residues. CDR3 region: CASSEETQYF. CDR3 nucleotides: TGTGCCAGCAGTGAGGAGACCCAGTACTTC.

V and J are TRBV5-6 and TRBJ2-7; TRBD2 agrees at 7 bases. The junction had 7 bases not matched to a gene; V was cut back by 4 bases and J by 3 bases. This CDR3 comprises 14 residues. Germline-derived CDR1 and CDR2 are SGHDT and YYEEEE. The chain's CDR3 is CASSRTGGSYEQYF. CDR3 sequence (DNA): TGTGCCAGCAGCCGGACCGGGGGGAGCTACGAGCAGTACTTC.

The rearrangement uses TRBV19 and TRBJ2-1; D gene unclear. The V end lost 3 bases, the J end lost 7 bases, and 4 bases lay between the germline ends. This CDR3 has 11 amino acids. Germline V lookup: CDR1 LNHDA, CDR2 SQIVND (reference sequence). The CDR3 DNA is TGTGCCAGTAGTATTTTTAATGAGCAGTTCTTC. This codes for CASSIFNEQFF.

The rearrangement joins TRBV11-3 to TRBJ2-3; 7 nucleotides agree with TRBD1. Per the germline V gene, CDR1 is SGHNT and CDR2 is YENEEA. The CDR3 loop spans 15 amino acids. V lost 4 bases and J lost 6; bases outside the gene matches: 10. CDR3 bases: TGTGCCAGCAGCTACCGAGGGACAGACGGGGATACGCAGTATTTT. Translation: CASSYRGTDGDTQYF. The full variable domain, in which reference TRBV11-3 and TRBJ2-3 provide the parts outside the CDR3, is EAGVVQSPRYKIIEKKQPVAFWCNPISGHNTLYWYLQNLGQGPELLIRYENEEAVDDSQLPKDRFSAERLKGVDSTLKIQPAELGDSAVYLCASSYRGTDGDTQYFGPGTRLTVL.

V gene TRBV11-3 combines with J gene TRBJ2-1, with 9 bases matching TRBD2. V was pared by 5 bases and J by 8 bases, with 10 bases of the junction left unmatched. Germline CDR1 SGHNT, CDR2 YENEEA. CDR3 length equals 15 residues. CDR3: CASSQRLAAKDEQFF. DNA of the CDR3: TGTGCCAGCAGCCAAAGACTAGCGGCCAAAGATGAGCAGTTCTTC.

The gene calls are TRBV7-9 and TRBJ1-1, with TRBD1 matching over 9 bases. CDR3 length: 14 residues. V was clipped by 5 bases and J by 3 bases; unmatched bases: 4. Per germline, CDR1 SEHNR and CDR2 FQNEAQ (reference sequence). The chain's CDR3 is CASSVDRGDTEAFF. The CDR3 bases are TGTGCCAGCAGCGTTGACAGGGGGGACACTGAAGCTTTCTTT.

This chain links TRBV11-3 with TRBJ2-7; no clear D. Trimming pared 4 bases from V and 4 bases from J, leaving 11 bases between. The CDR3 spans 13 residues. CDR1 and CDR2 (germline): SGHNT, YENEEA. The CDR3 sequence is CASSSDGVYEQYF. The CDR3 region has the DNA TGTGCCAGCAGCTCGGACGGTGTATACGAGCAGTACTTC.

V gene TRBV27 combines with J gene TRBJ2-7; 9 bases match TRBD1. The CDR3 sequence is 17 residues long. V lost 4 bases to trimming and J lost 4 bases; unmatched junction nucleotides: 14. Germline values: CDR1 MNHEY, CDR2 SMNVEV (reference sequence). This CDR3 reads CASSSYPWDRVGYEQYF. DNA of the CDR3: TGTGCCAGCAGTTCGTACCCCTGGGACAGGGTTGGGTACGAGCAGTACTTC.

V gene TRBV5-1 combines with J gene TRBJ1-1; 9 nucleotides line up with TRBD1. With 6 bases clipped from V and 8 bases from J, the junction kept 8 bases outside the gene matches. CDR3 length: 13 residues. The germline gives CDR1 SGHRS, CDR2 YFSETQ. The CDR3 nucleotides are TGCGCCAGCACCCAGAAGGGACAGGGAGAAGCTTTCTTT. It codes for CASTQKGQGEAFF.

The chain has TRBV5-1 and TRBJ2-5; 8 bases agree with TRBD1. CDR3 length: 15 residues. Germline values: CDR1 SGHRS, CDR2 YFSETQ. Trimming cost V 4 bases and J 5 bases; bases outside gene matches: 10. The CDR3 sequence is CASSGRTGIQETQYF. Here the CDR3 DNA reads TGCGCCAGCAGCGGCCGGACAGGGATCCAGGAGACCCAGTACTTC.

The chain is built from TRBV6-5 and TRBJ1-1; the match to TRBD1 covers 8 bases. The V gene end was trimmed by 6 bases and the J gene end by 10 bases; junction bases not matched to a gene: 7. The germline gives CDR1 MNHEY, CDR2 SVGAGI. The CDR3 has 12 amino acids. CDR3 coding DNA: TGTGCCAGCAGACGGACAGGGTATGCAGCTTTCTTT. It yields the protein CASRRTGYAAFF.

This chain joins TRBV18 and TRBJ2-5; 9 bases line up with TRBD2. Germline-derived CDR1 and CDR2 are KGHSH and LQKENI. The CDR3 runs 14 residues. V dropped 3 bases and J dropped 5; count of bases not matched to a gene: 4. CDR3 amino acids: CASSPDSGGETQYF. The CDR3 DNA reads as TGTGCCAGCTCACCCGATAGCGGGGGTGAGACCCAGTACTTC.

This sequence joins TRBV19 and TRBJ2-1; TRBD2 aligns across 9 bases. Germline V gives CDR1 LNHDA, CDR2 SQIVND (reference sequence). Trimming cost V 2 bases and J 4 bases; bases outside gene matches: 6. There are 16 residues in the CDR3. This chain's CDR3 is CASSIRASGGYNEQFF. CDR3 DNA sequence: TGTGCCAGTAGTATAAGGGCCAGCGGGGGGTACAATGAGCAGTTCTTC.

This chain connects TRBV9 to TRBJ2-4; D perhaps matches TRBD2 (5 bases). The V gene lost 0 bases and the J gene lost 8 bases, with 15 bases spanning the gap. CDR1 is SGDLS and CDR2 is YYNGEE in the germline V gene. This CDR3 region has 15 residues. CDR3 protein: CASSVDWTERDIQYF. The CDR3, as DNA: TGTGCCAGCAGCGTAGACTGGACGGAGAGGGACATTCAGTACTTC.

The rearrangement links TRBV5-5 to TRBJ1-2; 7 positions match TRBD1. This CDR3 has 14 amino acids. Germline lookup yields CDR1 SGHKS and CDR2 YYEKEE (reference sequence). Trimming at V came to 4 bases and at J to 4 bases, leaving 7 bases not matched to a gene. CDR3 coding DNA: TGTGCCAGCAGCCGCGGGGACAGTTTCTATGGCTACACCTTC. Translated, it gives CASSRGDSFYGYTF.

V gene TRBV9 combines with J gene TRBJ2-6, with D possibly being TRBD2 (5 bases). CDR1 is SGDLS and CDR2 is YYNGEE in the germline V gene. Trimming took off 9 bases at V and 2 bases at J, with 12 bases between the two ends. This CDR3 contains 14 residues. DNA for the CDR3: TGTGCCACCTCAGTTAGCGCTGGGGCCAACGTCCTGACTTTC. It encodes CATSVSAGANVLTF.

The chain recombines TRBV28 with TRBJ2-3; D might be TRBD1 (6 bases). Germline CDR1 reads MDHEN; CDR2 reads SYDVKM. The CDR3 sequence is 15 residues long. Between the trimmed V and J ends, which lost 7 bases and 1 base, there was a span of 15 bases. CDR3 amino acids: CASMEGGVGTDTQYF. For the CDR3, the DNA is TGTGCCAGCATGGAAGGGGGTGTTGGCACAGATACGCAGTATTTT. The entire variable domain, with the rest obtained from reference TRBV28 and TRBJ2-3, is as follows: DVKVTQSSRYLVKRTGEKVFLECVQDMDHENMFWYRQDPGLGLRLIYFSYDVKMKEKGDIPEGYSVSREKKERFSLILESASTNQTSMYLCASMEGGVGTDTQYFGPGTRLTVL.

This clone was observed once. CDR3 amino acids: CASRRGPESPLHF. CDR3 coding DNA: TGTGCCAGCAGGAGGGGACCCGAGTCACCCCTCCACTTT. This chain connects TRBV2 to TRBJ1-6; D might be TRBD1 (5 bases). The CDR3 extends over 13 amino acids. The germline V and J ends were trimmed by 6 bases and 10 bases, with 13 bases remaining between them. Germline lookup yields CDR1 SNHLY and CDR2 FYNNEI.

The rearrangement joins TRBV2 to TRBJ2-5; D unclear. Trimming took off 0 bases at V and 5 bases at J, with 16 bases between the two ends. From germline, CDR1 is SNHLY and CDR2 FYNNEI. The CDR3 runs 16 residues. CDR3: CASSEARGTLRETQYF. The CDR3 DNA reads TGTGCCAGCAGTGAAGCGCGAGGCACCCTAAGGGAGACCCAGTACTTC.

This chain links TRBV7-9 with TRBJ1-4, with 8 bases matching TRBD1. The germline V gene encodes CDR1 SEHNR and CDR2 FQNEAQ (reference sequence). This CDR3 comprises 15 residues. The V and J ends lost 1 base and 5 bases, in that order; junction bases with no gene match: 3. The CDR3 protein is CASSLGAGGNEKLFF. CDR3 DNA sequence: TGTGCCAGCAGCTTAGGGGCAGGGGGCAATGAAAAACTGTTTTTT.

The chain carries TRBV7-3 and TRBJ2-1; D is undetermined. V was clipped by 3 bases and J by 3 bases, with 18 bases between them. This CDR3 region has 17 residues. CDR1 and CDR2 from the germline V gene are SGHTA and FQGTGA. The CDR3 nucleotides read TGTGCCAGCAGCTTTTTCGGGCTGCCCGTAAGCTACAATGAGCAGTTCTTC. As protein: CASSFFGLPVSYNEQFF.

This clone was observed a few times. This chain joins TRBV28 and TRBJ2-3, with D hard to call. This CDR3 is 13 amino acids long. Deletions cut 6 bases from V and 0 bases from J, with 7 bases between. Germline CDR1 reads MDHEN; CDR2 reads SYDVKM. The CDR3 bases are TGTGCCAGCAGGTTACAAAGCACAGATACGCAGTATTTT. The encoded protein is CASRLQSTDTQYF.